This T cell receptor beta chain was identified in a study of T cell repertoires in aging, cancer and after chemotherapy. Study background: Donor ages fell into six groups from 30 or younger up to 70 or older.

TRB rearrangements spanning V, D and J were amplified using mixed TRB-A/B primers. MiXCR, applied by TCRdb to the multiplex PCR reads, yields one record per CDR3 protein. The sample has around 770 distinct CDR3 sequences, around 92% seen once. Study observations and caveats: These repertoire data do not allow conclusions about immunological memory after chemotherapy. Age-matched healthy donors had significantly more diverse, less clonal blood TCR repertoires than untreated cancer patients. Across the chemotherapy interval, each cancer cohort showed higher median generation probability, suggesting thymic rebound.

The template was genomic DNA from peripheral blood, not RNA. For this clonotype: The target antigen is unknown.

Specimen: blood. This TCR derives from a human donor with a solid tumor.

CDR3 bases: TGTGCCAGCAGTGACTCTTGGGACACTGAAGCTTTCTTT. Its translation is CASSDSWDTEAFF. The rearrangement links TRBV6-4 to TRBJ1-1; no definite D call. This CDR3 comprises 13 residues. Per the germline V gene, CDR1 is MRHNA and CDR2 is SNTAGT. V lost 0 bases to trimming and J lost 3 bases, with 5 bases between them.